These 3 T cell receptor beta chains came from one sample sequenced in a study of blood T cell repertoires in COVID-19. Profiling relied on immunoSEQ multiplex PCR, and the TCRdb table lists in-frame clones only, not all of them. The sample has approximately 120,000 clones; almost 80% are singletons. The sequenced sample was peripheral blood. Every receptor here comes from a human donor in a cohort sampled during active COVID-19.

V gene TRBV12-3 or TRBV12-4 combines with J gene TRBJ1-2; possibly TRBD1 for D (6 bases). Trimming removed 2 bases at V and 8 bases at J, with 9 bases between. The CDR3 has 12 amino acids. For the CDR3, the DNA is TGTGCCAGCAGTTTATCAGGGGAGGGCTACACCTTC. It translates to CASSLSGEGYTF.

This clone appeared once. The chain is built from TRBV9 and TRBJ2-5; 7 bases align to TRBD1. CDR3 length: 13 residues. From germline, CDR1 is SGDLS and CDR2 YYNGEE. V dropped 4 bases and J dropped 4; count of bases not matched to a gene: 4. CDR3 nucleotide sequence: TGTGCCAGCAGCACGACAGGGTCAGAGACCCAGTACTTC. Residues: CASSTTGSETQYF.

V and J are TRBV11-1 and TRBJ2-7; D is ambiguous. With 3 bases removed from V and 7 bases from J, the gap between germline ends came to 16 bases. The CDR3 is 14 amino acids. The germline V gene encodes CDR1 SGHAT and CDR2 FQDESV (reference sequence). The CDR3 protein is CASSFSAPGHEQYF. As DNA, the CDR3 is TGTGCCAGCAGCTTTTCCGCGCCAGGCCATGAGCAGTACTTC.